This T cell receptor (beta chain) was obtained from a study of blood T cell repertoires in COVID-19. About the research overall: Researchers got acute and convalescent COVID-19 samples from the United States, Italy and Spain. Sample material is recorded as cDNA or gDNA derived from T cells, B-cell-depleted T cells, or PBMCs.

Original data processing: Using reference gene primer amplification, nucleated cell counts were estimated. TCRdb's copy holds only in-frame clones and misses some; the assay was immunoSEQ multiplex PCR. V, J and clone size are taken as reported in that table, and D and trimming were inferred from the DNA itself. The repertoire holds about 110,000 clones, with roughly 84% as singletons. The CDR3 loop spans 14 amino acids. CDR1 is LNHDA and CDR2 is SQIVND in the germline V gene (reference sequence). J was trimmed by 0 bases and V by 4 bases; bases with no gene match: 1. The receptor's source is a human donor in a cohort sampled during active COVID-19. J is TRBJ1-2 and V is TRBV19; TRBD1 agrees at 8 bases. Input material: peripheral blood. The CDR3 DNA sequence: TGTGCCAGTAGTAGGGGACAGGCTAACTATGGCTACACCTTC. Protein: CASSRGQANYGYTF.